The clone carrying this TCR beta chain was detected only a few times. Trimming cost V 6 bases and J 6 bases; bases outside gene matches: 13. The germline V gene encodes CDR1 DFQATT and CDR2 SNEGSKA (reference sequence). This CDR3 has 14 amino acids. Profiling that covered TCR beta VDJ and CDR3 relied on genomic DNA as its template. TCRdb recomputed calls from the reads with MiXCR, one row per CDR3 protein. Here the sample spans about half a million distinct CDR3 sequences, 25% to 40% being singletons. The data belong to a study of CD8+CD57+ T cells in acquired aplastic anemia. Patients who underwent sequencing had shown CD8+CD57+ cell expansion by flow cytometry.

Sequencing was done on a sample of sorted CD4+, CD8+, or CD8+CD57+ T cells (not recorded which) from PBMCs. This sequence joins TRBV20-1 and TRBJ2-5, with 7 nucleotides matching TRBD1. This clonotype was obtained from a human donor with aplastic anemia. Written as DNA, the CDR3 is TGCAGTGCCCTACGACAGGGATTGTTTCAGACCCAGTACTTC. Translated, it gives CSALRQGLFQTQYF.